This T cell receptor (beta chain) was sequenced in a study of T cells in Graves' hyperthyroidism and ophthalmopathy (dated by TCRdb to about 2019). Some background on the complete study: Peripheral blood samples were taken at initial diagnosis, before any treatment was given. To identify distinguishing TCR V-J signatures, a discovery cohort of around 100 patients was used, comprising approximately 40 with Graves' ophthalmopathy and some 60 with stable Graves' hyperthyroidism. Whether ophthalmopathy could be predicted prospectively was tested in an independent validation cohort made up of about 18 hyperthyroidism patients plus 17 patients who later progressed to ophthalmopathy. The 95 to 100 discovery patients were randomly split 7:3 into training and test sets. In addition, the study compared T-cell repertoires in thyroid tissue and in blood from over 5 Graves' hyperthyroidism patients. Following sampling, methimazole starting at 30 mg daily was given to hyperthyroidism patients, and high-dose intravenous methylprednisolone was given to ophthalmopathy patients. TCR Vbeta CDR3 sequencing of 120 to 150 peripheral blood samples (roughly 41 ophthalmopathy, about 74 hyperthyroidism and some 17 progressor patients) is reported in the paper. Study-wide conclusions, independent of this receptor: Ophthalmopathy was separated from stable hyperthyroidism by a 13 V-J signature model, with approximately 85% sensitivity and approximately 84% specificity obtained in cross-validation and 80%/75% obtained in testing. No statistical method was used to fix the sample size in advance, and group allocation was not hidden from the investigators. During validation, the model predicted progression to ophthalmopathy a median of about 5.9 months ahead of onset, with approximately 70% sensitivity and around 72% specificity. Most expanded thyroid clonotypes (frequency above 0.001) were also detected in blood, suggesting blood repertoires may reflect thyroid immune responses.

The table lists this clonotype with many counts. There is no known antigen for this receptor. Base qualities were left out, and no much larger clone turns up one base away. As encoded in the germline V gene (reference sequence), CDR1 is MNHEY while CDR2 is SMNVEV. V loses 6 bases, J loses 5 bases, and the germline ends lie 16 bases apart. Including the terminal cysteine and phenylalanine, the CDR3 comprises 14 residues. The entry retains the CDR3 DNA only, 42 bases that are in frame from base 1. Graves' hyperthyroidism was defined as stable when no progression to ophthalmopathy occurred over 18 months of follow-up. The hyperthyroidism patients were between 18 and 65 years old and newly diagnosed, with a disease duration of less than 2 months. Any patient with an uncontrolled infection, another autoimmune disease, pregnancy or lactation was excluded. Diagnoses were established on the basis of clinical symptoms, serum thyroxine and TRAb, thyroid ultrasound, and orbital computed tomography. Ficoll-Paque density gradient centrifugation was used to isolate PBMCs from around 9.1 ml of fresh peripheral blood. Total RNA was extracted using Trizol reagent, and RNA quality was assessed on an Agilent 2100 Bioanalyzer.

The TCR beta CDR3 regions were amplified from RNA transcripts. For the first round of RT-PCR on the TCR CDR3, the HTBI primer set was used together with the Qiagen OneStep RT-PCR kit. Libraries were constructed in a second round of multiplex PCR, after which size selection and purification were carried out. The libraries were sequenced on an Illumina HiSeq2000 using paired-end 100 bp reads. As for how the authors treated the data: SOAPnuke was used to process the raw data, removing reads that contained adapters or uncalled bases, had a mean Phred below 15, or lacked an exact match to the constant primer or identifier. COPE v1.2.5 was used to merge high-quality paired reads, and clonotypes were defined as unique nucleotide sequences. Clonotypes were aligned to IMGT TRBV, TRBD and TRBJ reference segments using MiTCR v1.1. The analysis was restricted to V-J combinations with a frequency above 0.0001, which together covered 99% to 99.2% of the repertoires. The TCS score was defined as F50 (clonal expansion) divided by E x V (chaos), with BLOSUM62-based TCRdist calculated between CDR3 peptides within each V-J. Welch's t-statistics and random forest reduced roughly 530 V-J features to roughly 13, which were used in a naive Bayes classifier (R e1071). TCRdb's own reprocessing of the public reads used fastp at Q25 and MiXCR and kept productive beta chains. A single entry per CDR3 protein holds the most common genes and DNA from its merged rows. Here the V and J calls rest on TCRdb's processing, not on the authors' analysis. The sample records some 620,000 distinct CDR3 sequences, roughly 15% of which are singletons. The top ten clonotypes cover 3.5% to 4% of the sample.

What was sequenced was blood. The origin of this receptor is a woman in her 30s with Graves' hyperthyroidism. The sequence links TRBV27 to TRBJ2-5; the D gene lacks a confident call. DNA sequence: TGTGCCAGCAGCCGACGACTGGCAATGGAGACCCAGTACTTC. This codes for CASSRRLAMETQYF.